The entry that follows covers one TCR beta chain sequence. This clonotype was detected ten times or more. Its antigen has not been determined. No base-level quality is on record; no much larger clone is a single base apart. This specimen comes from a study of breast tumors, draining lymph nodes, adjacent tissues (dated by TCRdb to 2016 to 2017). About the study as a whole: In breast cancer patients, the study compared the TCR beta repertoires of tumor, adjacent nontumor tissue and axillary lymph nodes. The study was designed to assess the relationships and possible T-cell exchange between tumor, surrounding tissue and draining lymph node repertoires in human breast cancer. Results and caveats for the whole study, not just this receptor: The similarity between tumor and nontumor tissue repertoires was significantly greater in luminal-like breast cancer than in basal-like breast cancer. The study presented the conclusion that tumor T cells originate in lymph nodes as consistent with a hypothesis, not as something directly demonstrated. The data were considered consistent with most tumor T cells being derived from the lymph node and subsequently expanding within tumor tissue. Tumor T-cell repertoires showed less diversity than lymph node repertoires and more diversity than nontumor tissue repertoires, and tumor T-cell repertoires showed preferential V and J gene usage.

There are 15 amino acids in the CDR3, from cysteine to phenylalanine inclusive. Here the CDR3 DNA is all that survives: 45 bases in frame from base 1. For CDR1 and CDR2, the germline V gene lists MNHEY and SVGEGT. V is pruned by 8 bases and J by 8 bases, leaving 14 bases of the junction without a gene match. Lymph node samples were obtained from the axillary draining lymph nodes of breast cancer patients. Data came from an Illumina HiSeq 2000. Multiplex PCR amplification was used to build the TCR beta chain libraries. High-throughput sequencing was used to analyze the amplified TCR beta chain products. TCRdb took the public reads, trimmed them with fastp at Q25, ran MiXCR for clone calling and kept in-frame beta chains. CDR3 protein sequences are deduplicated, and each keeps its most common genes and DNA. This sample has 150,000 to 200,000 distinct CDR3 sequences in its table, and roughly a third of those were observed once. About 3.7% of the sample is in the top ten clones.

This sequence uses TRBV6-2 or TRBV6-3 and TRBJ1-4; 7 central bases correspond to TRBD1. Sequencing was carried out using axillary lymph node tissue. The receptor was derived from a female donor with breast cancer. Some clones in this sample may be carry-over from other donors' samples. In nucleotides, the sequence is TGTGCCAGCCGCCCCCGACAGGGCCACGAAGAAAAACTGTTTTTT. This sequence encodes CASRPRQGHEEKLFF.